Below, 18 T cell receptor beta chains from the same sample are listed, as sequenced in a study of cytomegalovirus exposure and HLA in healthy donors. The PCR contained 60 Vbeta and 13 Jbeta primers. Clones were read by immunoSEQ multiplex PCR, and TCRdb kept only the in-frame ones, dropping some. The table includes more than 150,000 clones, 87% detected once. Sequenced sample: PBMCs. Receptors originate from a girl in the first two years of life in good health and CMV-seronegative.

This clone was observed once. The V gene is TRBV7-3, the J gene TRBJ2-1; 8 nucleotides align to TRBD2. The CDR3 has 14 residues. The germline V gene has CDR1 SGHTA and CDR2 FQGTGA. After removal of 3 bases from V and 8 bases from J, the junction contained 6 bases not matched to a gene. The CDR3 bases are TGTGCCAGCAGCTTTTCGGGAGCGGGGGATGAGCAGTTCTTC. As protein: CASSFSGAGDEQFF.

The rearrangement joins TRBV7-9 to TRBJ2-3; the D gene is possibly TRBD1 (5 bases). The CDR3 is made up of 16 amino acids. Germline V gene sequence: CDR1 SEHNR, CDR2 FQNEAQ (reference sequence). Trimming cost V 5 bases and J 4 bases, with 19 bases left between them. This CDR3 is CASSKDVRTRPDTQYF. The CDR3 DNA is TGTGCCAGCAGCAAGGACGTGCGGACAAGACCAGATACGCAGTATTTT.

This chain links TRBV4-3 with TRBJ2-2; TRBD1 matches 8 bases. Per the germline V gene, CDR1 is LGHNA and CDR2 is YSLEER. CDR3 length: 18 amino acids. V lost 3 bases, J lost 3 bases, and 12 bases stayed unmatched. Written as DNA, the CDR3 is TGCGCCAGCAGCCAGAGGACAGGGTGGGAGCTGGACACCGGGGAGCTGTTTTTT. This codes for CASSQRTGWELDTGELFF.

The CDR3 spells CASSLEIARHNEQFF. DNA of the CDR3: TGTGCCAGCAGCTTAGAGATAGCGAGACACAATGAGCAGTTCTTC. V gene TRBV7-2 combines with J gene TRBJ2-1, with a weak D call TRBD2 (5 bases). The CDR3 has 15 residues. CDR1 and CDR2 (germline): SGHTA, FQGNSA. V was pared by 1 base and J by 5 bases, with 12 bases between.

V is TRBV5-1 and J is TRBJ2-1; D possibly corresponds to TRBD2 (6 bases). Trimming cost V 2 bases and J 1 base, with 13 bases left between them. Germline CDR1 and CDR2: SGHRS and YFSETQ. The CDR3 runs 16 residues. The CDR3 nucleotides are TGCGCCAGCAGCTTTTTAGGAGGGAGTTCCTACAATGAGCAGTTCTTC. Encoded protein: CASSFLGGSSYNEQFF.

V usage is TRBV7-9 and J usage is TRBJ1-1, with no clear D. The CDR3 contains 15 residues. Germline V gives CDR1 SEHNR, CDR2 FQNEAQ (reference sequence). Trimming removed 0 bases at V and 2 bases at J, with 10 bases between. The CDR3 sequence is CASSLAGLANTEAFF. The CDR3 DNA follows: TGTGCCAGCAGCTTAGCAGGGCTAGCCAACACTGAAGCTTTCTTT. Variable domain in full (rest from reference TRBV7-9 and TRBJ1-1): DTGVSQNPRHKITKRGQNVTFRCDPISEHNRLYWYRQTLGQGPEFLTYFQNEAQLEKSRLLSDRFSAERPKGSFSTLEIQRTEQGDSAMYLCASSLAGLANTEAFFGQGTRLTVV.

This CDR3 reads CATSRVELVEEQFF. As DNA, the CDR3 is TGTGCCACCAGCAGAGTTGAATTGGTCGAGGAACAGTTCTTC. This chain joins TRBV15 and TRBJ2-1; no firm D call. With 1 base removed from V and 13 bases from J, the gap between germline ends came to 17 bases. Germline V gene lookup returns CDR1 LNHNV and CDR2 YYDKDF (reference sequence). There are 14 residues in the CDR3.

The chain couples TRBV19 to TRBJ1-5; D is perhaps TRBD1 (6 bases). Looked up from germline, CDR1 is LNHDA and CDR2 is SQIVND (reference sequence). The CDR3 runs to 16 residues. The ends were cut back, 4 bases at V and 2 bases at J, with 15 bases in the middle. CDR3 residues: CASSNRGGDGNQPQHF. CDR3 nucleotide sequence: TGTGCCAGTAGTAATAGGGGGGGCGACGGCAATCAGCCCCAGCATTTT.

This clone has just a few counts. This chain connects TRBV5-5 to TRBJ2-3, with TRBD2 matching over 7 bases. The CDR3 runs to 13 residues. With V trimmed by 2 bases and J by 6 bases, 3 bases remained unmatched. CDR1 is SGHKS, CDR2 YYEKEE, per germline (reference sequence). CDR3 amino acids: CASSFRGSDTQYF. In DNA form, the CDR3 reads TGTGCCAGCAGCTTTCGCGGGAGCGATACGCAGTATTTT.

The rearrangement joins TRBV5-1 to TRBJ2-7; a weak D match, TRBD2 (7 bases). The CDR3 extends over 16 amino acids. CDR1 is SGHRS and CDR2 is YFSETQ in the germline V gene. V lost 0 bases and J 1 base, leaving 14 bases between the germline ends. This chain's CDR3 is CASSLEGGARSYEQYF. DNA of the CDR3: TGCGCCAGCAGCTTGGAGGGGGGGGCCAGGTCCTACGAGCAGTACTTC.

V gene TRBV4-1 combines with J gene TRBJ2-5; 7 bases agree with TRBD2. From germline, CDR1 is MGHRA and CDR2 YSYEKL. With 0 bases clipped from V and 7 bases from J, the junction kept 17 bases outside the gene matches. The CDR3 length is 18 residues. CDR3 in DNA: TGCGCCAGCAGCCAAGAAACGAGTAGGCGGGTAGCGGGTGGGACCCAGTACTTC. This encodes CASSQETSRRVAGGTQYF.

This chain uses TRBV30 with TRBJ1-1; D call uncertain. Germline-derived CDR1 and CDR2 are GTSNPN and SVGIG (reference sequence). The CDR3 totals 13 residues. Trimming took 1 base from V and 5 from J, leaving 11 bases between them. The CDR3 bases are TGTGCCTGGAGTGCGGGTAGTCCGACTGAAGCTTTCTTT. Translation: CAWSAGSPTEAFF.

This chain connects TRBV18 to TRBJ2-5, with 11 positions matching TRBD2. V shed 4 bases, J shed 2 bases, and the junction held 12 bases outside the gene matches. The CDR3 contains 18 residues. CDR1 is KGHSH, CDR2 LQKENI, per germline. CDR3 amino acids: CASSRDTTGLADQETQYF. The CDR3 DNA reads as TGTGCCAGCTCACGAGACACAACGGGACTAGCGGATCAAGAGACCCAGTACTTC.

CDR3 sequence (DNA): TGTGCCAGCAGTAGACTAGCAGATTACTACAATGAGCAGTTCTTC. This sequence encodes CASSRLADYYNEQFF. The V gene is TRBV27, the J gene TRBJ2-1; 7 bases agree with TRBD2. This CDR3 spans 15 amino acids. The germline CDR1 and CDR2 sequences are MNHEY and SMNVEV (reference sequence). The junction had 7 bases not matched to a gene; V was cut back by 5 bases and J by 3 bases.

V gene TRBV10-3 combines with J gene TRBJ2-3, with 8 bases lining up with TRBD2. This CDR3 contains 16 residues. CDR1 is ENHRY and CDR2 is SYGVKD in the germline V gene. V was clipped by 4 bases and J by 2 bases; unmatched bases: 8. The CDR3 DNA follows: TGTGCCATCAGTGGAGGTCTAGCGGGTTACACAGATACGCAGTATTTT. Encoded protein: CAISGGLAGYTDTQYF.

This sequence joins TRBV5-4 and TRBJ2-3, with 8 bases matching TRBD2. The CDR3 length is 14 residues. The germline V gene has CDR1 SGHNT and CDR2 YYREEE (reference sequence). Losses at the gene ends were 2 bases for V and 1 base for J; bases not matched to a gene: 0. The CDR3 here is CASSLAGGTDTQYF. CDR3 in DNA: TGTGCCAGCAGCTTAGCGGGAGGCACAGATACGCAGTATTTT.

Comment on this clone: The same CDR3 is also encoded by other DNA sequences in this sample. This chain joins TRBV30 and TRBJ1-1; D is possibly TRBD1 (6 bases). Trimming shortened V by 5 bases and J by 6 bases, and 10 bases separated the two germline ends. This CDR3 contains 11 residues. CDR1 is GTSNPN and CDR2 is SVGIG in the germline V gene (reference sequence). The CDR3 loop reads CAWSTGAEAFF. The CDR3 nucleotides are TGTGCCTGGTCGACAGGCGCTGAAGCTTTCTTT.

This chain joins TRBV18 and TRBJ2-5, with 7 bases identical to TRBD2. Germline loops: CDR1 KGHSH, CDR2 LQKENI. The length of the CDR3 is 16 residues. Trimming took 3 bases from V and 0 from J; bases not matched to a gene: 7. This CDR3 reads CASSPDLAAYQETQYF. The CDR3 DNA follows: TGTGCCAGCTCACCCGATCTAGCGGCGTACCAAGAGACCCAGTACTTC.